The 10 T cell receptor beta chains presented below share a single source sample, sequenced in a study of response to subunit inactivated influenza vaccine. TCRdb itself ran the RT-PCR reads through MiXCR, one entry per CDR3 protein. Altogether more than 250,000 distinct CDR3 sequences are present, 20% to 25% being singletons, with the ten largest covering roughly 10%. The material was PBMCs from blood, obtained less than 22 months after vaccination. The receptors derive from a man aged 50 to 75 who received an inactivated influenza vaccine.

The CDR3 DNA is TGTGCCAGCAGCCCCTCGGGGGGAATAACGCAGTATTTT. As protein: CASSPSGGITQYF. This rearrangement joins TRBV3-1 to TRBJ2-3, with TRBD2 matching 7 bases. Germline V gene data show CDR1 as LGHDT and CDR2 as YNNKEL (reference sequence). This CDR3 region has 13 residues. After removal of 4 bases from V and 9 bases from J, the junction contained 7 bases not matched to a gene.

This clonotype was picked up a small number of times. The rearrangement uses TRBV6-1 and TRBJ1-4; 8 positions agree with TRBD1. This CDR3 spans 15 amino acids. Germline CDR1 is MNHNS and CDR2 is SASEGT. J gave up 8 bases and V 7 bases, and 12 bases lay outside the gene matches. The CDR3 DNA is TGTGCCAGCACCCGATCCCAGGGGGCAAAGGAAAAACTGTTTTTT. It yields the protein CASTRSQGAKEKLFF.

The chain has TRBV28 and TRBJ2-7; D is perhaps TRBD1 (5 bases). The CDR3 consists of 12 residues. The V end was cut by 9 bases, the J end by 3 bases, with 12 bases between. Germline lookup yields CDR1 MDHEN and CDR2 SYDVKM. The CDR3 is CASQPGIYEQYF. The CDR3 DNA sequence: TGTGCCAGTCAGCCAGGGATCTACGAGCAGTACTTC.

The rearrangement uses TRBV30 and TRBJ1-3; D is uncertain. CDR1 GTSNPN and CDR2 SVGIG come from the germline V gene (reference sequence). V was pared by 2 bases and J by 4 bases, with 9 bases between. The CDR3 covers 13 residues. CDR3 coding DNA: TGTGCCTGGAGTAGAGTTCCAGGAAACACCATATATTTT. Protein: CAWSRVPGNTIYF.

In this sample, this clonotype turned up a few times. The genes are TRBV7-2 and TRBJ1-1; maybe TRBD1 (6 bases). Deletions cut 2 bases from V and 1 base from J, with 11 bases between. The CDR3 has 15 amino acids. The V gene's germline CDR1 is SGHTA and CDR2 FQGNSA. The CDR3 DNA reads TGTGCCAGCAGCTTAACTCAGGGGAAGAACACTGAAGCTTTCTTT. It specifies CASSLTQGKNTEAFF.

This clonotype occurred many times. This chain uses TRBV4-1 with TRBJ1-5; D remains ambiguous. V shed 1 base and J shed 4 bases, with 20 bases lying between them. The germline gives CDR1 MGHRA, CDR2 YSYEKL. CDR3 length equals 18 residues. The CDR3 DNA sequence: TGCGCCAGCAGCCAAGTGATCAGTTCGGTTGTAAGGAATCAGCCCCAGCATTTT. Translating it yields CASSQVISSVVRNQPQHF.

The chain combines TRBV5-1 with TRBJ1-1; no definite D call. There are 14 residues in the CDR3. V was clipped by 2 bases and J by 4 bases, with 12 bases between them. Germline V gene sequence: CDR1 SGHRS, CDR2 YFSETQ. CDR3 nucleotides: TGCGCCAGCAGCTTAGACGGAGGGAGCACTGAAGCTTTCTTT. This gives the protein CASSLDGGSTEAFF.

In nucleotides, the CDR3 is TGTGCCAGCAGTGATTGGAGCCCCTCCTACAATGAGCAGTTCTTC. Residues: CASSDWSPSYNEQFF. The chain couples TRBV2 to TRBJ2-1; D not resolved. The CDR3 is 15 amino acids. V was trimmed by 3 bases and J by 0 bases, leaving 9 bases between them. Germline values: CDR1 SNHLY, CDR2 FYNNEI.

The table lists this clonotype with a few counts. The rearrangement uses TRBV29-1 and TRBJ2-3; TRBD2 matches 7 bases. CDR3 length: 16 amino acids. Trimming cost V 6 bases and J 2 bases; bases outside gene matches: 14. CDR1 and CDR2 from the germline V gene are SQVTM and ANQGSEA. The CDR3 coding sequence is TGCAGCGTCGGGGGGTTTGTTGGGCGCTTCACAGATACGCAGTATTTT. It translates to CSVGGFVGRFTDTQYF.

There are a few counts of this clonotype. V is TRBV20-1 and J is TRBJ2-2; D is uncertain. The CDR3 runs 12 residues. V was trimmed by 0 bases and J by 4 bases, leaving 3 bases between them. Germline CDR1 is DFQATT and CDR2 is SNEGSKA (reference sequence). CDR3 nucleotides: TGCAGTGCTAGAGATCGCACCGGGGAGCTGTTTTTT. This encodes CSARDRTGELFF.